The 12 T cell receptor beta chains below were found in one sample sequenced in a study of CD8+CD57+ T cells in acquired aplastic anemia. Sequenced patients had shown CD8+CD57+ cell expansion by flow cytometry. Genomic DNA constituted the template upon which TCR beta VDJ and CDR3 profiling was performed. TCRdb re-called the reads through MiXCR, storing one row per CDR3 protein. The sample yields about 40,000 distinct CDR3 sequences, approximately 63% seen once. The specimen was sorted CD4+, CD8+, or CD8+CD57+ T cells (not recorded which) from PBMCs. The receptors come from a human donor with aplastic anemia.

This clonotype was observed a handful of times. Because the CDR3 is missing its conserved closing phenylalanine or tryptophan, this is likely a read error. This rearrangement joins TRBV6-1 to TRBJ2-7; 9 bases line up with TRBD1. Per germline, CDR1 MNHNS and CDR2 SASEGT. The trim removed 2 bases at V and 3 bases at J, leaving 5 bases unmatched. The CDR3 spans 15 residues. In DNA form, the CDR3 reads TGTGCCAGCAGTGAATGGGACAGGGCCGGCTACGAGCAGTACCTC. Protein sequence: CASSEWDRAGYEQYL.

Written as DNA, the CDR3 is TGCAGCGTTGGGGGCGGTAATGAAAAACTGTTTTTT. Translated, it gives CSVGGGNEKLFF. The gene calls are TRBV29-1 and TRBJ1-4, with D possibly being TRBD1 (5 bases). CDR1 and CDR2 (germline): SQVTM, ANQGSEA. The CDR3 contains 12 residues. V lost 4 bases, J lost 4 bases, and 7 bases lay in between. The whole variable domain, filled in from reference TRBV29-1 and TRBJ1-4, reads SAVISQKPSRDICQRGTSLTIQCQVDSQVTMMFWYRQQPGQSLTLIATANQGSEATYESGFVIDKFPISRPNLTFSTLTVSNMSPEDSSIYLCSVGGGNEKLFFGSGTQLSVL.

This chain uses TRBV10-3 with TRBJ1-5; TRBD1 aligns across 8 bases. The CDR3 consists of 15 residues. Germline V CDR1 and CDR2: ENHRY, SYGVKD. The junction had 9 bases not matched to a gene; V was cut back by 5 bases and J by 6 bases. CDR3 nucleotide sequence: TGTGCCATCAGTCCAGGACAGGGTGAGACTCAGCCCCAGCATTTT. Protein product: CAISPGQGETQPQHF.

A few counts support this clonotype. V is TRBV29-1 and J is TRBJ1-6; no definite D call. The CDR3 runs to 13 residues. The germline gives CDR1 SQVTM, CDR2 ANQGSEA. The V end lost 4 bases, the J end lost 8 bases, and 12 bases lay between the germline ends. The CDR3 DNA follows: TGCAGCGTTGGGGTTACTCGCGATTCACCCCTCCACTTT. This translates into CSVGVTRDSPLHF.

This clonotype has a handful of counts. The rearrangement joins TRBV15 to TRBJ2-5, with D perhaps TRBD2 (5 bases). CDR1 and CDR2 from the germline V gene are LNHNV and YYDKDF (reference sequence). The CDR3 spans 16 residues. The V and J ends lost 1 base and 5 bases respectively, with 17 bases between them. The DNA for the CDR3 is TGTGCCACCAGCAGAGGTGGACTGCCCGGGCAGGAGACCCAGTACTTC. It encodes CATSRGGLPGQETQYF.

This clonotype was found many times. The chain recombines TRBV13 with TRBJ2-2; 9 bases are shared with TRBD1. This CDR3 region has 16 residues. In germline, CDR1 is PRHDT, CDR2 FYEKMQ (reference sequence). V lost 8 bases to trimming and J lost 5 bases; unmatched junction nucleotides: 12. Written as DNA, the CDR3 is TGTGCCAGCGACTTTGAGGGACAGGGAAGAACCGGGGAGCTGTTTTTT. Translation gives CASDFEGQGRTGELFF.

The rearrangement uses TRBV9 and TRBJ1-2, with a possible D match to TRBD1 (5 bases). This CDR3 has 15 residues. CDR1 is SGDLS and CDR2 is YYNGEE in the germline V gene. V shed 4 bases and J shed 4 bases, with 17 bases lying between them. CDR3 nucleotide sequence: TGTGCCAGCAGCCCCGAAGGGAGGGACGTCTATGGCTACACCTTC. It codes for CASSPEGRDVYGYTF.

The rearrangement uses TRBV10-3 and TRBJ2-3; 10 bases are a match to TRBD2. CDR3 length: 16 residues. Germline V gene lookup returns CDR1 ENHRY and CDR2 SYGVKD. The V segment lost 6 bases and the J segment 4 bases; nucleotides outside the gene matches: 10. The CDR3 loop is CAIRGALAGGPDTQYF. The DNA of the CDR3 is TGTGCCATCAGAGGGGCCTTAGCGGGGGGACCAGATACGCAGTATTTT.

This clonotype was seen just once. The J gene is TRBJ2-7, the V gene TRBV11-1; 10 bases are a match to TRBD2. Germline V lookup: CDR1 SGHAT, CDR2 FQDESV (reference sequence). Unmatched junction bases numbered 10, after V lost 5 bases and J lost 3 bases. This CDR3 contains 16 residues. CDR3 residues: CASSSTLAGESYEQYF. CDR3 bases: TGTGCCAGCAGCAGTACTCTAGCGGGAGAAAGCTACGAGCAGTACTTC.

V is TRBV2 and J is TRBJ2-7; TRBD1 might be the D (5 bases). Germline loops: CDR1 SNHLY, CDR2 FYNNEI. The length of the CDR3 is 15 residues. Trimming stripped 1 base from V and 5 bases from J, with 15 bases between. The CDR3: CASSEVWGTDHEQYV. The CDR3 coding sequence is TGTGCCAGCAGTGAAGTCTGGGGCACCGACCACGAGCAGTACGTC.

This sequence joins TRBV2 and TRBJ1-4, with D possibly matching TRBD1 (5 bases). Germline CDR1 and CDR2: SNHLY and FYNNEI. V was trimmed by 5 bases and J by 12 bases, leaving 13 bases between them. There are 12 residues in the CDR3. This CDR3 is CASSTDSSELFF. CDR3 in DNA: TGTGCCAGCAGTACCGACAGCTCGGAACTGTTTTTT.

This clonotype was detected only a few times. The gene calls are TRBV2 and TRBJ2-5; 10 positions agree with TRBD1. The length of the CDR3 is 15 residues. Germline V gene data show CDR1 as SNHLY and CDR2 as FYNNEI. The trim removed 4 bases at V and 5 bases at J, leaving 7 bases unmatched. This CDR3 reads CASSARQGAWETQYF. Written as DNA, the CDR3 is TGTGCCAGCAGTGCTAGACAGGGGGCGTGGGAGACCCAGTACTTC. The variable domain in full, completed from reference TRBV2 and TRBJ2-5, reads EPEVTQTPSHQVTQMGQEVILRCVPISNHLYFYWYRQILGQKVEFLVSFYNNEISEKSEIFDDQFSVERPDGSNFTLKIRSTKLEDSAMYFCASSARQGAWETQYFGPGTRLLVL.